These 26 T cell receptor beta chains originate from one sample sequenced in a study of T cell responses to AZD1222 COVID-19 vaccine. Profiled with immunoSEQ multiplex PCR; TCRdb holds only in-frame clones, not every one. This sample has about 120,000 clones; 88% occur once, and the top ten carry about 19%. Here the sequenced sample was peripheral blood, taken on day 0 of MenACWY control vaccination. Every receptor here comes from an adult in good health.

The chain recombines TRBV9 with TRBJ2-7; D ambiguous. CDR3 size: 14 residues. CDR1 and CDR2 from the germline V gene are SGDLS and YYNGEE. V was cut by 0 bases and J by 2 bases, with 9 bases left in between. Here the CDR3 reads CASSVDPNTYEQYF. The CDR3 DNA follows: TGTGCCAGCAGCGTAGATCCGAATACCTACGAGCAGTACTTC.

The CDR3 coding sequence is TGCGCCAGCAGCCAGGGACCGGGACTTCAGAGCTCCTACGAGCAGTACTTC. The encoded protein is CASSQGPGLQSSYEQYF. This chain links TRBV4-1 with TRBJ2-7; D possibly corresponds to TRBD2 (6 bases). The length of the CDR3 is 17 residues. CDR1 MGHRA and CDR2 YSYEKL come from the germline V gene. V lost 3 bases and J lost 0, with 18 bases in between.

The chain recombines TRBV28 with TRBJ2-4, with 7 bases matching TRBD2. J gave up 9 bases and V 4 bases, and 6 bases lay outside the gene matches. The length of the CDR3 is 13 residues. Looked up from germline, CDR1 is MDHEN and CDR2 is SYDVKM. CDR3 protein: CASSWGGAGIQYF. The CDR3 DNA sequence: TGTGCCAGCAGTTGGGGAGGGGCAGGCATTCAGTACTTC.

This chain connects TRBV10-2 to TRBJ2-3, with D unresolved. Deletions cut 5 bases from V and 5 bases from J, with 5 bases between. CDR3 length: 11 residues. Germline CDR1 WSHSY, CDR2 SAAADI. The CDR3 region is CASSRRDTQYF. Here the CDR3 DNA reads TGCGCCAGCAGTCGTCGAGATACGCAGTATTTT.

J is TRBJ2-1 and V is TRBV30; D gene unclear. Germline lookup yields CDR1 GTSNPN and CDR2 SVGIG (reference sequence). The CDR3 extends over 14 amino acids. Trimming left V 4 bases short and J 10 bases short, with 20 bases between. CDR3 in DNA: TGTGCCTGGACCCTCACAGCCCTAGTAAGCGAGCAGTTCTTC. This sequence encodes CAWTLTALVSEQFF.

The chain combines TRBV5-1 with TRBJ1-2; 7 positions agree with TRBD1. The CDR3 is made up of 14 amino acids. V shed 6 bases, J shed 2 bases, and the junction held 7 bases outside the gene matches. Germline loops: CDR1 SGHRS, CDR2 YFSETQ. CDR3 loop: CASTEPGQNYGYTF. Here the CDR3 DNA reads TGCGCCAGCACTGAACCGGGACAGAACTATGGCTACACCTTC.

The J gene is TRBJ1-4, the V gene TRBV2; no definite D call. Trimming left V 3 bases short and J 0 bases short, with 5 bases between. The CDR3 loop spans 14 amino acids. The V gene's germline CDR1 is SNHLY and CDR2 FYNNEI. In DNA form, the CDR3 reads TGTGCCAGCAGTGATGGGGCAACTAATGAAAAACTGTTTTTT. Protein product: CASSDGATNEKLFF.

In this sample, this clone turned up once. V and J are TRBV15 and TRBJ2-1; 8 bases are a match to TRBD2. V gave up 1 base and J gave up 8 bases; unmatched junction bases: 10. CDR3 size: 16 residues. Per germline, CDR1 LNHNV and CDR2 YYDKDF (reference sequence). The DNA for the CDR3 is TGTGCCACCAGCAGAGTTTGGGGACTAGTAGTCGATGAGCAGTTCTTC. It specifies CATSRVWGLVVDEQFF.

The chain combines TRBV2 with TRBJ2-2, with D unresolved. Germline V gene lookup returns CDR1 SNHLY and CDR2 FYNNEI. Trimming left V 10 bases short and J 4 bases short, with 10 bases between. CDR3 length: 12 residues. The CDR3 nucleotides are TGTGCCACCCAGTGGGGCACCGGGGAGCTGTTTTTT. Translation: CATQWGTGELFF.

The chain employs TRBV19 and TRBJ2-2; 9 bases fit TRBD1. V trimming: 6 bases; J trimming: 6 bases; junction bases outside the gene matches: 8. The CDR3 runs 15 residues. Germline V gives CDR1 LNHDA, CDR2 SQIVND (reference sequence). CDR3 bases: TGTGCCAGTAGGGGGACCGGGACAGGGCCCGGGGAGCTGTTTTTT. Amino acids: CASRGTGTGPGELFF.

The V call is TRBV2, the J call TRBJ2-3, with 7 bases matching TRBD2. Germline CDR1 SNHLY, CDR2 FYNNEI. The CDR3 is made up of 15 amino acids. After removal of 2 bases from V and 4 bases from J, the junction contained 6 bases not matched to a gene. CDR3 sequence (DNA): TGTGCCAGCAGTGAACGGGCGGGAGTTCCAGATACGCAGTATTTT. Encoded protein: CASSERAGVPDTQYF.

The chain couples TRBV7-9 to TRBJ1-2, with 12 bases that match TRBD1. Germline lookup yields CDR1 SEHNR and CDR2 FQNEAQ (reference sequence). CDR3 length: 15 residues. J lost 8 bases, V lost 5 bases, and 9 bases had no gene match. CDR3 in DNA: TGTGCCAGCAGCCCAAGGGGACAGGGGGCGTGGGGCTACACCTTC. Amino acids: CASSPRGQGAWGYTF.

In this sample, this clone turned up a few times. Here the CDR3 reads CASSFMGQPQETQYF. Here the CDR3 DNA reads TGCGCCAGCAGCTTCATGGGACAGCCGCAAGAGACCCAGTACTTC. This rearrangement joins TRBV5-1 to TRBJ2-5; 7 nucleotides line up with TRBD1. The germline gives CDR1 SGHRS, CDR2 YFSETQ. V lost 2 bases to trimming and J lost 2 bases; unmatched junction nucleotides: 6. The CDR3 runs 15 residues.

This clone was detected once. This chain links TRBV4-1 with TRBJ1-5; no clear D gene. Trimming removed 0 bases at V and 7 bases at J, with 16 bases between. Germline values: CDR1 MGHRA, CDR2 YSYEKL. CDR3 length: 16 amino acids. The CDR3 here is CASSQESAEPSQPQHF. In DNA, the CDR3 is TGCGCCAGCAGCCAAGAGTCGGCCGAGCCAAGCCAGCCCCAGCATTTT.

The V call is TRBV21-1, the J call TRBJ2-1; the DNA was not used to check the table's D call, TRBD2. TRBV21-1 constitutes a pseudogene. The CDR3 sequence is 17 residues long. The CDR3 reads CASSKRRTSGRDNEQFF. The CDR3 nucleotides read TGTGCCAGCAGCAAACGACGAACTAGCGGGAGAGACAATGAGCAGTTCTTC.

The chain carries TRBV27 and TRBJ2-2; the match to TRBD2 covers 8 bases. J gave up 5 bases and V 4 bases, and 9 bases lay outside the gene matches. Germline CDR1 is MNHEY and CDR2 is SMNVEV (reference sequence). This CDR3 comprises 16 residues. CDR3 sequence reads: CASSSPAGARTGELFF. CDR3 DNA: TGTGCCAGCAGTTCCCCAGCGGGAGCTCGTACCGGGGAGCTGTTTTTT.

The gene calls are TRBV24-1 and TRBJ2-7; no clear D gene. The CDR3 has 14 residues. Germline V gene sequence: CDR1 KGHDR, CDR2 SFDVKD. V lost 4 bases, J lost 5 bases, and 14 bases lay in between. Here the CDR3 DNA reads TGTGCCACCAGTGAGCCGGGCCCTTGGGACGAGCAGTACTTC. Its protein product is CATSEPGPWDEQYF.

The gene calls are TRBV9 and TRBJ2-1; TRBD2 matches at 7 bases. V shed 0 bases, J shed 4 bases, and the junction held 10 bases outside the gene matches. Looked up from germline, CDR1 is SGDLS and CDR2 is YYNGEE. This CDR3 has 17 residues. The chain's CDR3 is CASSVGVLREGYNEQFF. CDR3 DNA: TGTGCCAGCAGCGTAGGTGTTTTGAGGGAGGGATACAATGAGCAGTTCTTC. Together with reference TRBV9 and TRBJ2-1, the CDR3 gives the full variable domain: DSGVTQTPKHLITATGQRVTLRCSPRSGDLSVYWYQQSLDQGLQFLIQYYNGEERAKGNILERFSAQQFPDLHSELNLSSLELGDSALYFCASSVGVLREGYNEQFFGPGTRLTVL.

The V and J genes are TRBV28 and TRBJ1-5; D is possibly TRBD1 (6 bases). Between the trimmed V and J ends, which lost 4 bases and 7 bases, there was a span of 14 bases. CDR1 and CDR2 (germline): MDHEN, SYDVKM. The CDR3 sequence is 14 residues long. CDR3 sequence (DNA): TGTGCCAGCAGTTCACAACAGGGTTGGCAGCCCCAGCATTTT. It encodes CASSSQQGWQPQHF.

The J gene is TRBJ2-2, the V gene TRBV5-6; D remains ambiguous. This CDR3 region has 13 residues. Germline CDR1 is SGHDT and CDR2 is YYEEEE. Trimming removed 1 base from V and 5 bases from J, with 6 bases in between. The CDR3 nucleotides are TGTGCCAGCAGCTTGCTGTTTACCGGGGAGCTGTTTTTT. Translating gives CASSLLFTGELFF.

The rearrangement uses TRBV9 and TRBJ2-1, with 11 bases matching TRBD2. The CDR3 is made up of 16 amino acids. V lost 3 bases to trimming and J lost 7 bases; unmatched junction nucleotides: 9. CDR1 SGDLS and CDR2 YYNGEE come from the germline V gene. DNA of the CDR3: TGTGCCAGCAGCGGGGGACTAGCGGTCTTAGGGAATGAGCAGTTCTTC. It is translated as CASSGGLAVLGNEQFF. Full variable domain (remainder filled in from reference TRBV9 and TRBJ2-1): DSGVTQTPKHLITATGQRVTLRCSPRSGDLSVYWYQQSLDQGLQFLIQYYNGEERAKGNILERFSAQQFPDLHSELNLSSLELGDSALYFCASSGGLAVLGNEQFFGPGTRLTVL.

V and J are TRBV11-2 and TRBJ2-5, with D unclear. The CDR3 is 15 amino acids. Per germline, CDR1 SGHAT and CDR2 FQNNGV. V was clipped by 5 bases and J by 2 bases, with 15 bases between them. The CDR3 sequence: CASSPRPGNQETQYF. CDR3 nucleotides: TGTGCCAGCAGCCCGCGACCCGGCAATCAAGAGACCCAGTACTTC. Full variable domain (remainder filled in from reference TRBV11-2 and TRBJ2-5): EAGVAQSPRYKIIEKRQSVAFWCNPISGHATLYWYQQILGQGPKLLIQFQNNGVVDDSQLPKDRFSAERLKGVDSTLKIQPAKLEDSAVYLCASSPRPGNQETQYFGPGTRLLVL.

This clone was counted only a few times. The rearrangement uses TRBV2 and TRBJ2-4; D perhaps matches TRBD1 (6 bases). CDR1 is SNHLY, CDR2 FYNNEI, per germline. The length of the CDR3 is 16 residues. Trimming left V 10 bases short and J 7 bases short, with 26 bases between. The CDR3 DNA is TGTGCCACTTTACTCCAGACAGGCGGAAGATCCAACATTCAGTACTTC. It specifies CATLLQTGGRSNIQYF.

V usage is TRBV5-1 and J usage is TRBJ2-3; 7 bases align to TRBD1. V lost 4 bases, J lost 1 base, and 9 bases stayed unmatched. This CDR3 has 16 residues. Germline lookup yields CDR1 SGHRS and CDR2 YFSETQ. In DNA, the CDR3 is TGCGCCAGCAGCACCCTGACAGGGTCTGGCACAGATACGCAGTATTTT. Amino acid sequence: CASSTLTGSGTDTQYF.

The chain uses TRBV28 and TRBJ1-1, with D perhaps matching TRBD1 (5 bases). The CDR3 totals 10 residues. V was shortened by 8 bases and J by 7 bases, with 8 bases between the two germline ends. Germline-derived CDR1 and CDR2 are MDHEN and SYDVKM. The CDR3 reads CASGGGEAFF. The CDR3 bases are TGTGCCAGCGGCGGGGGTGAAGCTTTCTTT.

The V call is TRBV6-5, the J call TRBJ1-2; D unclear. Trimming pared 6 bases from V and 5 bases from J, leaving 19 bases between. This CDR3 contains 15 residues. From germline, CDR1 is MNHEY and CDR2 SVGAGI. CDR3 residues: CASRPRVNAGYGYTF. The CDR3 DNA is TGTGCCAGCAGACCCCGAGTCAACGCGGGGTATGGCTACACCTTC.